The 24 T cell receptor beta chains given below trace back to one sample, sequenced in a study of molecular identifiers for immune sequencing clone quantification. TCRdb called the PCR reads again in MiXCR, with one record for every CDR3 protein. The sample yields some 580,000 distinct CDR3 sequences, roughly 23% seen once. Input material: naive CD8+ T cells from blood, with Jurkat cell RNA spiked in. Subset denoted: FACS-sorted CD8+CD4-CCR7+CD45RA+ naive T cells. The receptor source for this set is a human donor in good health. Some libraries in this study had Jurkat cell RNA spiked in.

As concerns this clonotype: This clone may be a read error of a much larger clone one base away. The chain joins TRBV4-3 to TRBJ2-4; maybe TRBD1 (6 bases). Germline-derived CDR1 and CDR2 are LGHNA and YSLEER. CDR3 length: 14 amino acids. V shed 0 bases and J shed 8 bases, with 11 bases lying between them. The CDR3 DNA is TGCGCCAGCAGCCAAGATGGACAGAAAGACATTCAGTACTTC. It codes for CASSQDGQKDIQYF.

This clonotype was recorded many times. V gene TRBV4-3 combines with J gene TRBJ1-4; unclear D gene. From germline, CDR1 is LGHNA and CDR2 YSLEER. The CDR3 contains 13 residues. V lost 1 base and J 11 bases, leaving 11 bases between the germline ends. This chain's CDR3 is CASSQGFLEKLFF. CDR3 coding DNA: TGCGCCAGCAGCCAAGGGTTCTTGGAGAAACTGTTTTTT.

This clonotype was recorded a few times. The chain is built from TRBV12-3 or TRBV12-4 and TRBJ2-7; 7 bases align to TRBD1. V was pared by 3 bases and J by 7 bases, with 9 bases of the junction left unmatched. The CDR3 length is 14 residues. CDR3 loop: CASSFDRVLREQYF. CDR3 bases: TGTGCCAGCAGTTTTGACAGGGTATTGAGGGAGCAGTACTTC.

This clonotype was found many times. The chain carries TRBV7-9 and TRBJ1-5; D not resolved. The ends were cut back, 4 bases at V and 10 bases at J, with 17 bases in the middle. The germline gives CDR1 SEHNR, CDR2 FQNEAQ (reference sequence). This CDR3 has 14 residues. In DNA, the CDR3 is TGTGCCAGCAGCTCGCCGACGCCGGGCCTACCCCAGCATTTT. It encodes CASSSPTPGLPQHF.

As for this clonotype: A read error may be the cause here, since a much bigger clone is one base away. The chain recombines TRBV6-5 with TRBJ1-1; D is uncertain. V was clipped by 4 bases and J by 6 bases, with 15 bases between them. The CDR3 is made up of 14 amino acids. Germline CDR1 reads MNHEY; CDR2 reads SVGAGI. CDR3 protein: CASSCSRGGAEAFF. The CDR3 region has the DNA TGTGCCAGCAGTTGCTCACGGGGAGGAGCTGAAGCTTTCTTT.

This clonotype was detected ten times or more. The rearrangement uses TRBV7-9 and TRBJ2-5; possibly TRBD2 for D (5 bases). Per the germline V gene, CDR1 is SEHNR and CDR2 is FQNEAQ (reference sequence). The CDR3 is 15 amino acids. The V end was cut by 1 base, the J end by 1 base, with 10 bases between. The CDR3 DNA is TGTGCCAGCAGCTTAGGAGCGGTGACCCAAGAGACCCAGTACTTC. Translation: CASSLGAVTQETQYF.

This clonotype was observed a few times. This chain connects TRBV2 to TRBJ2-7; D tentatively reads TRBD1 or TRBD2 (5 bases each). V gave up 8 bases and J gave up 5 bases, with 13 bases separating them. CDR1 and CDR2 from the germline V gene are SNHLY and FYNNEI. CDR3 size: 12 residues. The CDR3 DNA is TGTGCCAGCGCTCCGGGGCCAAACGAGCAGTACTTC. Its protein is CASAPGPNEQYF.

The CDR3 sequence is CASSSQRTSGGDTQYF. The CDR3 coding sequence is TGTGCCAGCAGCTCTCAGAGGACTAGCGGGGGGGATACGCAGTATTTT. The V and J genes are TRBV13 and TRBJ2-3; 14 bases agree with TRBD2. After removal of 4 bases from V and 6 bases from J, the junction contained 6 bases not matched to a gene. The CDR3 covers 16 residues. Germline lookup yields CDR1 PRHDT and CDR2 FYEKMQ (reference sequence).

V is TRBV10-3 and J is TRBJ2-4; 7 bases align to TRBD2. This CDR3 comprises 17 residues. The V and J ends lost 3 bases and 3 bases, in that order; junction bases with no gene match: 11. Germline V CDR1 and CDR2: ENHRY, SYGVKD. The CDR3 sequence: CAISDSADGRVKNIQYF. In nucleotides, the CDR3 is TGTGCCATCAGTGACTCGGCCGATGGGAGGGTCAAAAACATTCAGTACTTC.

Regarding this clonotype: Germline and junction disagree at one end, which may indicate a read error. J is TRBJ2-3 and V is TRBV6-5; D may be TRBD2 (5 bases). The germline gives CDR1 MNHEY, CDR2 SVGAGI. The CDR3 length is 15 residues. Here the CDR3 reads CASTSGYASTDAQYF. CDR3 nucleotide sequence: TGTGCCAGCACCTCGGGGTACGCCAGCACAGATGCGCAGTATTTT.

To note about this clonotype: Since a much larger clone is just one base distant, this may be a read error. The genes are TRBV12-3 or TRBV12-4 and TRBJ2-3, with 11 bases lining up with TRBD2. With V trimmed by 6 bases and J by 1 base, 6 bases remained unmatched. This CDR3 spans 16 amino acids. Here the CDR3 DNA reads TGTGCCAGCAGACCCCTTAGCGGGAGGGGCACAGATACGCAGTATTTT. Translated, it gives CASRPLSGRGTDTQYF.

In its sample, this clonotype was seen many times. This chain joins TRBV20-1 and TRBJ1-4, with D uncertain. Germline V CDR1 and CDR2: DFQATT, SNEGSKA (reference sequence). The CDR3 contains 14 residues. V was cut by 0 bases and J by 5 bases, with 10 bases left in between. This CDR3 is CSARDARQNEKLFF. In DNA form, the CDR3 reads TGCAGTGCTAGAGATGCCCGGCAGAATGAAAAACTGTTTTTT.

With regard to this clonotype: A read error may be the cause here, since a much bigger clone is one base away. This chain links TRBV4-3 with TRBJ2-2; 10 bases agree with TRBD1. Germline V gives CDR1 LGHNA, CDR2 YSLEER. The CDR3 sequence is 15 residues long. The CDR3 bases are TGCGCCCGCAGCCAGTTTGACAGGGGGCCCGGGGAGCTGTTTTTT. Translated: CARSQFDRGPGELFF.

The chain combines TRBV20-1 with TRBJ2-1; 8 nucleotides align to TRBD2. With 2 bases clipped from V and 1 base from J, the junction kept 10 bases outside the gene matches. The length of the CDR3 is 17 residues. Germline CDR1 is DFQATT and CDR2 is SNEGSKA (reference sequence). The CDR3 DNA reads TGCAGTGCTAGAAGGACGGGGCGGGGGGTGTCCTACAATGAGCAGTTCTTC. Translated, it gives CSARRTGRGVSYNEQFF.

This clonotype was seen more than once but under ten times. This chain connects TRBV4-3 to TRBJ1-6; D might be TRBD1 (5 bases). Germline V gene sequence: CDR1 LGHNA, CDR2 YSLEER. V lost 1 base and J lost 1, with 11 bases in between. This CDR3 spans 17 amino acids. CDR3 region: CASSQAMGGSYNSPLHF. As DNA, the CDR3 is TGCGCCAGCAGCCAAGCCATGGGGGGATCCTATAATTCACCCCTCCACTTT.

About this clonotype itself: The junction departs from germline at one end; a sequencing error may be responsible. The chain links TRBV6-2 or TRBV6-3 to TRBJ1-5; D is ambiguous. This CDR3 spans 15 amino acids. Germline V gene data show CDR1 as MNHEY and CDR2 as SVGEGT. The CDR3 loop is CASSYAGLRNQPLHF. For the CDR3, the DNA is TGTGCCAGCAGTTACGCGGGATTGCGCAATCAGCCCCTGCATTTT.

This clonotype was recorded a few times. The chain links TRBV12-3 or TRBV12-4 to TRBJ2-7, with D hard to call. Trimming pared 7 bases from V and 3 bases from J, leaving 10 bases between. The CDR3 is 12 amino acids. This CDR3 is CASTFPGYEQYF. Written as DNA, the CDR3 is TGTGCCAGCACCTTCCCAGGCTACGAGCAGTACTTC.

The table lists this clonotype with many counts. The J gene is TRBJ2-7, the V gene TRBV29-1, with 8 bases that match TRBD1. Trimming at V came to 3 bases and at J to 6 bases, leaving 7 bases not matched to a gene. The CDR3 spans 13 residues. Germline V gene data show CDR1 as SQVTM and CDR2 as ANQGSEA. CDR3 nucleotide sequence: TGCAGCGTTGACGGGAAACAGGGGGGCGAGCAGTACTTC. Translation: CSVDGKQGGEQYF.

The J gene is TRBJ2-7, the V gene TRBV7-2, with 11 bases lining up with TRBD2. Germline loops: CDR1 SGHTA, CDR2 FQGNSA. The CDR3 length is 17 residues. V shed 6 bases and J 3 bases; nucleotides not matched to a gene: 13. CDR3 DNA: TGTGCCAGCAGATTCGCTTCTCTAGCGGGAGGTTTCTACGAGCAGTACTTC. This gives the protein CASRFASLAGGFYEQYF. Using reference TRBV7-2 and TRBJ2-7 for the parts outside the CDR3, the full variable domain is GAGVSQSPSNKVTEKGKDVELRCDPISGHTALYWYRQSLGQGLEFLIYFQGNSAPDKSGLPSDRFSAERTGGSVSTLTIQRTQQEDSAVYLCASRFASLAGGFYEQYFGPGTRLTVT.

This clonotype was detected ten times or more. The rearrangement joins TRBV4-2 to TRBJ2-7, with TRBD1 matching 12 bases. V shed 3 bases, J shed 1 base, and the junction held 7 bases outside the gene matches. This CDR3 region has 17 residues. Germline CDR1 and CDR2: LGHNA and YNFKEQ. CDR3 residues: CASSQEGQGAGSYEQYF. Written as DNA, the CDR3 is TGTGCCAGCAGCCAGGAGGGACAGGGGGCAGGTTCCTACGAGCAGTACTTC.

V gene TRBV10-3 combines with J gene TRBJ2-1; TRBD2 matches at 9 bases. The CDR3 length is 19 residues. Germline V CDR1 and CDR2: ENHRY, SYGVKD. V lost 3 bases, J lost 0 bases, and 12 bases stayed unmatched. CDR3 DNA: TGTGCCATCAGTGAAGGCTTAGCGGGAGTAACTAGCTCCTACAATGAGCAGTTCTTC. Protein sequence: CAISEGLAGVTSSYNEQFF.

This clonotype was seen more than once but under ten times. The chain joins TRBV5-4 to TRBJ2-1; D is possibly TRBD1 (6 bases). With 4 bases removed from V and 0 bases from J, the gap between germline ends came to 11 bases. The CDR3 runs 15 residues. Looked up from germline, CDR1 is SGHNT and CDR2 is YYREEE (reference sequence). The CDR3: CASSPGTNSYNEQFF. The CDR3 DNA follows: TGTGCCAGCAGCCCCGGGACAAACTCCTACAATGAGCAGTTCTTC.

This clonotype was seen a few times. J is TRBJ2-2 and V is TRBV6-1; D perhaps matches TRBD2 (6 bases). The CDR3 is 15 amino acids. Germline CDR1 and CDR2: MNHNS and SASEGT. Trimming removed 6 bases at V and 6 bases at J, with 17 bases between. CDR3 residues: CASSPWGGEAGELFF. CDR3 in DNA: TGTGCCAGCAGCCCCTGGGGAGGTGAGGCCGGGGAGCTGTTTTTT.

In this sample, this clonotype turned up a few times. The chain carries TRBV10-3 and TRBJ1-1; D is ambiguous. Germline loops: CDR1 ENHRY, CDR2 SYGVKD. The CDR3 has 14 residues. V lost 2 bases and J 6 bases, leaving 13 bases between the germline ends. This CDR3 is CAISEGSTNAEAFF. CDR3 sequence (DNA): TGTGCCATCAGTGAGGGCAGTACAAACGCTGAAGCTTTCTTT.